This record concerns one TCR beta chain sequence. CDR3 length: 12 amino acids. The V gene's germline CDR1 is SGDLS and CDR2 YYNGEE. V lost 0 bases and J 4 bases, leaving 5 bases between the germline ends. This sample was taken from a study of blood T cell repertoires in COVID-19. Study-wide context: The study drew acute and convalescent COVID-19 samples from the United States, Italy and Spain. T cells, B-cell-depleted T cells, or PBMCs supplied cDNA or gDNA.

Here immunoSEQ multiplex PCR was the method, and the copy in TCRdb shows in-frame clones only, minus some. The table lists more than 15,000 clones, over 80% of them singletons. This TCR was sampled from a human donor in a cohort sampled during active COVID-19. The donor label of this sample is uncertain. Material: peripheral blood. The chain employs TRBV9 and TRBJ2-7, with a possible D match to TRBD1 (5 bases). This CDR3 reads CASSVEGYEQYF. The CDR3 DNA reads as TGTGCCAGCAGCGTAGAGGGGTACGAGCAGTACTTC. Variable domain in full (rest from reference TRBV9 and TRBJ2-7): DSGVTQTPKHLITATGQRVTLRCSPRSGDLSVYWYQQSLDQGLQFLIQYYNGEERAKGNILERFSAQQFPDLHSELNLSSLELGDSALYFCASSVEGYEQYFGPGTRLTVT.